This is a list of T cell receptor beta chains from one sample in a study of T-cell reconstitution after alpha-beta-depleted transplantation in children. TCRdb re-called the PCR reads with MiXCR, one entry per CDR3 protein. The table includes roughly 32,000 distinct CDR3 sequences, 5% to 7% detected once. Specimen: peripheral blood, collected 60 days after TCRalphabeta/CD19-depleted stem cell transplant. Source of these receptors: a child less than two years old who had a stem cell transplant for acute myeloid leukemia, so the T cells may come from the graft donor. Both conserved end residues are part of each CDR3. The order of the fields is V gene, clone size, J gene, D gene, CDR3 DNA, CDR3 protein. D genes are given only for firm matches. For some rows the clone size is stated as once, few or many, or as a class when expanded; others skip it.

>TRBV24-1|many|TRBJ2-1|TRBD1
TGTGCCACCAGTGATCCCTGGACAGGGCTGTTCGATGAGCAGTTCTTC
CATSDPWTGLFDEQFF
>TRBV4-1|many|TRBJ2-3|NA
TGCGCCAGCAGCCAAGGGCTGGCAGATACGCAGTATTTT
CASSQGLADTQYF
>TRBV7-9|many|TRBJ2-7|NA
TGTGCCAGCAGCTTTCTAGACAAGGAGCAGTACTTC
CASSFLDKEQYF
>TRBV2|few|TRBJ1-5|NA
TGTGCCAGCAGTGTGGGGTTGGGCAATCAGCCCCAGCATTTT
CASSVGLGNQPQHF
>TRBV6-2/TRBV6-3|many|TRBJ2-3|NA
TGTGCCAGCAGTTACGACCTAAGCAGAGATACGCAGTATTTT
CASSYDLSRDTQYF
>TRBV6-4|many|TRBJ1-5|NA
TGTGCCAGCAGTGATCCCGAGGTCAGGGTTTATAGCAATCAGCCCCAGCATTTT
CASSDPEVRVYSNQPQHF
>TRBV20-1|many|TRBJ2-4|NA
TGCAGTGCTAAGTCGGGGACAAAGGGAAACATTCAGTACTTC
CSAKSGTKGNIQYF
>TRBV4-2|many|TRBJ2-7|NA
TGTGCCAGCAGCCAAGAACGGACGGAGTACGAGCAGTACTTC
CASSQERTEYEQYF
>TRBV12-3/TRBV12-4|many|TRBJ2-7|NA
TGTGCCAGCAGTTATGAGACCTACGAGCAGTACTTC
CASSYETYEQYF
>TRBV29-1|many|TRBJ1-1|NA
TGCAGCGCCCTCGACAGCTATGAAGCTTTCTTT
CSALDSYEAFF
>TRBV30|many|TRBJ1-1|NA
TGTGCCTGGTTGCCCTTGAACACTGAAGCTTTCTTT
CAWLPLNTEAFF
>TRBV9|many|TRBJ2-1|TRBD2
TGTGCCAGCACCCCGACTAGCGGTTCCTACAATGAGCAGTTCTTC
CASTPTSGSYNEQFF
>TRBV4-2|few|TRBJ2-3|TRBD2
TGTGCCAGCAGCCAAGATACGGCTAGCGGTATTCGGCCAGATACGCAGTATTTT
CASSQDTASGIRPDTQYF
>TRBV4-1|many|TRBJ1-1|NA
TGCGCCAGCAGCCTGAGGAGGGCAGGGGACACTGAAGCTTTCTTT
CASSLRRAGDTEAFF
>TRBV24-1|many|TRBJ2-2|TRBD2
TGTGCCACGCGGGGGTCCGGGGAGCTGTTTTTT
CATRGSGELFF
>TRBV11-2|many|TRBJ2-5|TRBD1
TGTGCCAGCAGCTTAGATTTGGACAGGCGTACTCAAGAGACCCAGTACTTC
CASSLDLDRRTQETQYF
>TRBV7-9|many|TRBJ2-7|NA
TGTGCCAGCAGCTCTCCGGGACGGAGCTCCTACGAGCAGTACTTC
CASSSPGRSSYEQYF
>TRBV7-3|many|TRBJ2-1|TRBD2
TGTGCCAGCAGCTTTTCCGGGACTAGCGTTGTGGAGCAGTTCTTC
CASSFSGTSVVEQFF
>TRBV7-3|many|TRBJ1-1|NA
TGTGCCAGCAGCTTCGGACCAAACACTGAAGCTTTCTTT
CASSFGPNTEAFF
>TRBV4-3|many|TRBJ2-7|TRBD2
TGCGCCAGCAGCCATGTGACTAGCGGGTGGAAAGAAAGCTCCTACGAGCAGTACTTC
CASSHVTSGWKESSYEQYF
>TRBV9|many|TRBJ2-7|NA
TGTGCCAGCAGCGTAGAACAGGGCCCCTACGAGCAGTACTTC
CASSVEQGPYEQYF
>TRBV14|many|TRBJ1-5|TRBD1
TGTGCCAGCAGCCGGACAGGCCATCAGCCCCAGCATTTT
CASSRTGHQPQHF
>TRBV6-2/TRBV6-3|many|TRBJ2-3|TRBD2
TGTGCCAGCAGTTACCTAGGACTAGCGGGAGTGGGGGCTACTAGCACAGATACGCAGTATTTT
CASSYLGLAGVGATSTDTQYF
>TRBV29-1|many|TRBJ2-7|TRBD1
TGCAGCGTTGTCAGGGGGTACGAGCAGTACTTC
CSVVRGYEQYF
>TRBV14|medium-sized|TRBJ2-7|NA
TGTGCCAGCAGCCACGCAGCCTACGAGCAGTACTTC
CASSHAAYEQYF
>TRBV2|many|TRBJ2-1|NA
TGTGCCAGCAGTGGGGGCAGCAGCTCCTACAATGAGCAGTTCTTC
CASSGGSSSYNEQFF
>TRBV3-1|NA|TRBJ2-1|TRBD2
TGTGCCTCCAGCCAAGAGATCCCTAGCGGGGGGACCTACAATGAGCAGTTCTTC
CASSQEIPSGGTYNEQFF
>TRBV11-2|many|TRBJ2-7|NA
TGTGCCAGCAGCCATCCCCTGCAGGGTGCTTACGAGCAGTACTTC
CASSHPLQGAYEQYF
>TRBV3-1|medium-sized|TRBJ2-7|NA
TGTGCCAGCAGCCAAGGATCGACTAGTTCCGAGCAGTACTTC
CASSQGSTSSEQYF